This T cell receptor (beta chain) was retrieved from a study of CXCR4 blockade with PD-1 therapy in pancreatic cancer. For this clone: The antigen is undetermined.

The archived tumor blocks came from patients without neoadjuvant therapy before resection. The study, taken as a whole, reports: Convergent selection by common tumor antigens was suggested by nucleotide rearrangement counts.

This CDR3 is 12 amino acids long. Trimming left V 3 bases short and J 8 bases short, with 8 bases between. Germline CDR1 reads LNHDA; CDR2 reads SQIVND (reference sequence). TCRdb's copy holds only in-frame clones and misses some; the assay was immunoSEQ multiplex PCR. The sample has about 2,300 clones, roughly two fifths seen once; the top ten hold 15%. The source is a human donor with pancreatic ductal adenocarcinoma. The V and J genes are TRBV19 and TRBJ2-1; D is unresolved. Sequenced: tumor tissue. CDR3 DNA sequence: TGTGCCAGTAGTATTCACCCTTATGAGCAGTTCTTC. Amino acid sequence: CASSIHPYEQFF.